The rows below give T cell receptor beta chains drawn from one sample of a study of T cell changes during pregnancy in multiple sclerosis. TCRdb's copy holds only in-frame clones and misses some; the assay was immunoSEQ multiplex PCR. The table lists over 90,000 clones, 92% of them singletons, with about 0.9% in the top ten. Sample: peripheral blood, taken after pregnancy. Receptors were obtained from a female donor with multiple sclerosis, enrolled in a pregnancy study. Both conserved end residues are part of each CDR3. The D gene is left open where the match is weak. Size is omitted from some rows. Given values are once, few, many or a class for expanded clones.

TRBD1	NA	TRBV10-3	TRBJ1-2	CAISDPQGDGYTF	TGTGCCATCAGTGACCCACAGGGGGATGGCTACACCTTC
NA	NA	TRBV2	TRBJ1-2	CASTSTDRLPVAF	TGTGCCAGCACTTCCACAGACAGGCTGCCTGTCGCCTTC
NA	NA	TRBV6-6	TRBJ2-5	CASSYSEGQETQYF	TGTGCCAGCAGTTACTCCGAGGGCCAAGAGACCCAGTACTTC
NA	few	TRBV4-2	TRBJ1-5	CASSQLAQGGQPQHF	TGTGCCAGCAGCCAGCTAGCACAGGGTGGTCAGCCCCAGCATTTT
TRBD1	NA	TRBV30	TRBJ2-7	CAWSPKTPGQGALEQYF	TGTGCCTGGAGTCCAAAGACCCCGGGACAGGGGGCGCTTGAGCAGTACTTC
NA	NA	TRBV4-3	TRBJ2-7	CASSQAQGNYEQYF	TGCGCCAGCAGCCAAGCCCAGGGGAACTACGAGCAGTACTTC
TRBD1	NA	TRBV28	TRBJ1-5	CASIRDRDQPQHF	TGTGCCAGCATCCGGGACAGAGATCAGCCCCAGCATTTT
TRBD2	NA	TRBV28	TRBJ2-1	CASSQTGLAGNEQFF	TGTGCCAGCAGCCAAACAGGACTAGCGGGCAATGAGCAGTTCTTC
TRBD2	NA	TRBV6-4	TRBJ2-3	CASSPGTSNTDTQYF	TGTGCCAGCAGTCCTGGGACTAGCAACACAGATACGCAGTATTTT
NA	NA	TRBV7-9	TRBJ2-3	CASSPSTGEKTDTQYF	TGTGCCAGCAGCCCCTCCACCGGGGAGAAAACAGATACGCAGTATTTT